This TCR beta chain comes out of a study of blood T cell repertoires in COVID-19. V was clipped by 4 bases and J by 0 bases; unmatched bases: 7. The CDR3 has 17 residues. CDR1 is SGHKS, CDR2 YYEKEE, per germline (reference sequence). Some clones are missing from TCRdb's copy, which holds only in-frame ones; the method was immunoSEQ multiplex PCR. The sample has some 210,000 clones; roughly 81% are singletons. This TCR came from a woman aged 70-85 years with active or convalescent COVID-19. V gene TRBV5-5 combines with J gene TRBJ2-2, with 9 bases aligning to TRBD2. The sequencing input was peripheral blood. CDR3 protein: CASSLTTSGANTGELFF. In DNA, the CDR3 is TGTGCCAGCAGCCTCACGACTAGCGGCGCGAACACCGGGGAGCTGTTTTTT.